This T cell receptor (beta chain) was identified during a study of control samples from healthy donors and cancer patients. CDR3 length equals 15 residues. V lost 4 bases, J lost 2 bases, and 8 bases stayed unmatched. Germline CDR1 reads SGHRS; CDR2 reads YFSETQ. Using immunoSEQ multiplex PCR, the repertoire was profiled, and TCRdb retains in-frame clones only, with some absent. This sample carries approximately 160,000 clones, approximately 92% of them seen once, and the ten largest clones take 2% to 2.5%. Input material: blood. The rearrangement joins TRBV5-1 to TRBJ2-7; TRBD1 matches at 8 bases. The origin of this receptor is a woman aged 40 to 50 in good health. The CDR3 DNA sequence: TGCGCCAGCAGCCCCCGGGACAGGTCTACCTACGAGCAGTACTTC. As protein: CASSPRDRSTYEQYF.